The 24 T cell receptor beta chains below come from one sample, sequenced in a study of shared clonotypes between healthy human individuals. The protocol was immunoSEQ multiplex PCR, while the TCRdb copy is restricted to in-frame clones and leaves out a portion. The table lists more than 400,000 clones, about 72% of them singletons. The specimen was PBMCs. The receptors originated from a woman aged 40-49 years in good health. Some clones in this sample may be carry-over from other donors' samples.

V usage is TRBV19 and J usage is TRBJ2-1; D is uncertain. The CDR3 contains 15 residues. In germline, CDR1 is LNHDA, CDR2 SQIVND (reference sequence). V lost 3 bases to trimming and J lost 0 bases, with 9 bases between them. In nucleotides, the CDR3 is TGTGCCAGTAGTATTATTCTAGGCTCCTACAATGAGCAGTTCTTC. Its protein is CASSIILGSYNEQFF.

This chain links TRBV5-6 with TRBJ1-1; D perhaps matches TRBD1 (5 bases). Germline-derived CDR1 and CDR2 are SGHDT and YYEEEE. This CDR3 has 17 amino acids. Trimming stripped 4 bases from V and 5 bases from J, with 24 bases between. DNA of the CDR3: TGTGCCAGCAGCCCCGCCTCGCCCGCGCGGGGGGGGACTGAAGCTTTCTTT. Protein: CASSPASPARGGTEAFF. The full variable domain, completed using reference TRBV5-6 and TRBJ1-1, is DAGVTQSPTHLIKTRGQQVTLRCSPKSGHDTVSWYQQALGQGPQFIFQYYEEEERQRGNFPDRFSGHQFPNYSSELNVNALLLGDSALYLCASSPASPARGGTEAFFGQGTRLTVV.

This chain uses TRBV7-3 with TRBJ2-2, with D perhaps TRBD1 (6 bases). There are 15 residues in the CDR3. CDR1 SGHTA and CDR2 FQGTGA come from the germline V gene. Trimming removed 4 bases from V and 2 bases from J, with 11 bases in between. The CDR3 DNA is TGTGCCAGCAGCTATCAGGGGCTAAACACCGGGGAGCTGTTTTTT. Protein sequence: CASSYQGLNTGELFF.

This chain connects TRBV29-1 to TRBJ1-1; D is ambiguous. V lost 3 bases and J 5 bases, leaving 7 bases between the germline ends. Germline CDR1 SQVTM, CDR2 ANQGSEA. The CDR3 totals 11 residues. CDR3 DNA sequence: TGCAGCGTTGAGGTTTTGACTGAAGCTTTCTTT. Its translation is CSVEVLTEAFF. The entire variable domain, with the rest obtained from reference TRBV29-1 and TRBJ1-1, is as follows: SAVISQKPSRDICQRGTSLTIQCQVDSQVTMMFWYRQQPGQSLTLIATANQGSEATYESGFVIDKFPISRPNLTFSTLTVSNMSPEDSSIYLCSVEVLTEAFFGQGTRLTVV.

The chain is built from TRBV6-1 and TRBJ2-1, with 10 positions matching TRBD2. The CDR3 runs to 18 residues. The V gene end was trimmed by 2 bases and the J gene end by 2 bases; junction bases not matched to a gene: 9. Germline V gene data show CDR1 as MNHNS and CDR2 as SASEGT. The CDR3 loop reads CASSERRGGLAAYNEQFF. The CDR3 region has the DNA TGTGCCAGCAGTGAAAGGAGGGGCGGACTAGCGGCCTACAATGAGCAGTTCTTC.

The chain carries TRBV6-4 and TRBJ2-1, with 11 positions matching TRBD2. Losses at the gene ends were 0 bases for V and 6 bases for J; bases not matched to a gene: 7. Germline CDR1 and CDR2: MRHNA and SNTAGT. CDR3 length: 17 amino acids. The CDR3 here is CASSDSGTSGNFNEQFF. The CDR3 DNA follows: TGTGCCAGCAGTGACTCGGGGACTAGCGGAAATTTCAATGAGCAGTTCTTC.

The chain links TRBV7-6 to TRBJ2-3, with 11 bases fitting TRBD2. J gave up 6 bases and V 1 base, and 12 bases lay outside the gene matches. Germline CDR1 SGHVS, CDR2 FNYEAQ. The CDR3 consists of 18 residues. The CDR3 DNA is TGTGCCAGCAGCTTAGTTGGGACTAGCGGCTCTCCCCAGGATACGCAGTATTTT. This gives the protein CASSLVGTSGSPQDTQYF.

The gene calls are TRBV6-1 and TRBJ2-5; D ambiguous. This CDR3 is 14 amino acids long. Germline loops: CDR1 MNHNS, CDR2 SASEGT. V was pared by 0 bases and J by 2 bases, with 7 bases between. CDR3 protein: CASSEAVQQETQYF. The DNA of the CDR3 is TGTGCCAGCAGTGAAGCAGTTCAACAAGAGACCCAGTACTTC.

In DNA, the CDR3 is TGTGCCAGCAGCCCCCTTCGCGGGGGCTGGGAGACCCAGTACTTC. It yields the protein CASSPLRGGWETQYF. The chain carries TRBV7-3 and TRBJ2-5; possibly TRBD2 for D (7 bases). The germline V and J ends were trimmed by 5 bases and 5 bases, with 18 bases remaining between them. This CDR3 has 15 amino acids. Germline CDR1 and CDR2: SGHTA and FQGTGA. Full variable domain (rest looked up from reference TRBV7-3 and TRBJ2-5): GAGVSQTPSNKVTEKGKYVELRCDPISGHTALYWYRQSLGQGPEFLIYFQGTGAADDSGLPNDRFFAVRPEGSVSTLKIQRTERGDSAVYLCASSPLRGGWETQYFGPGTRLLVL.

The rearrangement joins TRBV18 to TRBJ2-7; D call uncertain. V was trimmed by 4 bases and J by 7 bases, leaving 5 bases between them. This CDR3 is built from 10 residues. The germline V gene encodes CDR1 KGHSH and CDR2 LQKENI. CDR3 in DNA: TGTGCCAGCTCACAACCAGAGCAGTACTTC. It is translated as CASSQPEQYF.

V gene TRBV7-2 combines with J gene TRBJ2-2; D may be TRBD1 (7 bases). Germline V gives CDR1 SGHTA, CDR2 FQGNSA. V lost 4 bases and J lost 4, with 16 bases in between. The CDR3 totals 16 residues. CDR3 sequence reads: CASSSSTGRGTGELFF. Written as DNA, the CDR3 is TGTGCCAGCAGCTCCTCGACAGGGCGGGGCACCGGGGAGCTGTTTTTT.

This CDR3 is CASSREGGNYEQYF. CDR3 nucleotides: TGTGCCAGCAGCCGCGAGGGGGGGAACTACGAGCAGTACTTC. V and J are TRBV5-4 and TRBJ2-7; D might be TRBD2 (7 bases). Germline CDR1 reads SGHNT; CDR2 reads YYREEE (reference sequence). Between the trimmed V and J ends, which lost 4 bases and 3 bases, there was a span of 14 bases. The CDR3 spans 14 residues.

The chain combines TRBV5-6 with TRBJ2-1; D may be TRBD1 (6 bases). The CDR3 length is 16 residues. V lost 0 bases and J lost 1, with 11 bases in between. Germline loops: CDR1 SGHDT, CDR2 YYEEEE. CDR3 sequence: CASSLVSQGSYNEQFF. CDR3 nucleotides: TGTGCCAGCAGCTTGGTCAGCCAGGGGTCCTACAATGAGCAGTTCTTC. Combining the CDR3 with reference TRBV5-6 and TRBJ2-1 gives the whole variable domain DAGVTQSPTHLIKTRGQQVTLRCSPKSGHDTVSWYQQALGQGPQFIFQYYEEEERQRGNFPDRFSGHQFPNYSSELNVNALLLGDSALYLCASSLVSQGSYNEQFFGPGTRLTVL.

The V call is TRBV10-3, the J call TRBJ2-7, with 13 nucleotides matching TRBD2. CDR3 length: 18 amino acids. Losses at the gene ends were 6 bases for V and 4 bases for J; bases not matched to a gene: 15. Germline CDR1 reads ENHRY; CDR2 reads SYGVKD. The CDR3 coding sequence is TGTGCCATCAGCGAGGGACTAGCGGGAAGTAAGATTGGGTACGAGCAGTACTTC. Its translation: CAISEGLAGSKIGYEQYF.

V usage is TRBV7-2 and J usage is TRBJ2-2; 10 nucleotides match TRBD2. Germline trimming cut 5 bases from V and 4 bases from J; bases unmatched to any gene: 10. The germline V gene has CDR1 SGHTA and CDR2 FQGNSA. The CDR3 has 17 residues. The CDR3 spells CASSLPRTSGRTGELFF. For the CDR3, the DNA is TGTGCCAGCAGCCTTCCCCGGACTAGCGGCCGCACCGGGGAGCTGTTTTTT.

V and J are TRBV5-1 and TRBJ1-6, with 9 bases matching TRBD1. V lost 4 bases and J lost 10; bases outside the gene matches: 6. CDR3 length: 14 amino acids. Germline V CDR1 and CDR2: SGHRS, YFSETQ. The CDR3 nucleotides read TGCGCCAGCAGCACCGGACAGGGGACCTCACCCCTCCACTTT. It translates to CASSTGQGTSPLHF.

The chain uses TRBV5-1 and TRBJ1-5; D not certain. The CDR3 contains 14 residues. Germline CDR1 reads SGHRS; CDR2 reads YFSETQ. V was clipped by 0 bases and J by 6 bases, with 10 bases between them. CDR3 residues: CASSLDGDFQPQHF. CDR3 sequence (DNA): TGCGCCAGCAGCTTGGATGGTGATTTTCAGCCCCAGCATTTT. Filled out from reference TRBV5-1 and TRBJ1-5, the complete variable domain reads KAGVTQTPRYLIKTRGQQVTLSCSPISGHRSVSWYQQTPGQGLQFLFEYFSETQRNKGNFPGRFSGRQFSNSRSEMNVSTLELGDSALYLCASSLDGDFQPQHFGDGTRLSIL.

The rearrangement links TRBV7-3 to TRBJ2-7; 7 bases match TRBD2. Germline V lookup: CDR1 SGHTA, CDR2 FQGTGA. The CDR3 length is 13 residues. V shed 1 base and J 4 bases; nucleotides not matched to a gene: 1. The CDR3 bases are TGTGCCAGCAGCTTAATGGGGGGGTACGAGCAGTACTTC. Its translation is CASSLMGGYEQYF.

In DNA, the CDR3 is TGTGCCAGCACCCTTCGGAGGGATCACGAAAAACTGTTTTTT. This translates into CASTLRRDHEKLFF. V is TRBV6-1 and J is TRBJ1-4, with no clear D. CDR1 is MNHNS and CDR2 is SASEGT in the germline V gene. There are 14 residues in the CDR3. V lost 7 bases and J 8 bases, leaving 17 bases between the germline ends.

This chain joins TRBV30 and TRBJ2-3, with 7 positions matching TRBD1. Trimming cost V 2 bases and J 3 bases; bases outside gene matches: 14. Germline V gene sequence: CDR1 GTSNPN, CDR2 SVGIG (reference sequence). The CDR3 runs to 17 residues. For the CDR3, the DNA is TGTGCCTGGAGTCCCCAGGGGGACAGAACAATTACAGATACGCAGTATTTT. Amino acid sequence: CAWSPQGDRTITDTQYF. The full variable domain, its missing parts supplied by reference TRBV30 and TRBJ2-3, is SQTIHQWPATLVQPVGSPLSLECTVEGTSNPNLYWYRQAAGRGLQLLFYSVGIGQISSEVPQNLSASRPQDRQFILSSKKLLLSDSGFYLCAWSPQGDRTITDTQYFGPGTRLTVL.

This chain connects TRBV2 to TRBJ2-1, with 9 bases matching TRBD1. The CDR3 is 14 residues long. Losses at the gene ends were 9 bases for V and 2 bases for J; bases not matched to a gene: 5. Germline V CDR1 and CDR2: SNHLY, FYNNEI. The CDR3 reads CASGDRVAYNEQFF. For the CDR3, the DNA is TGTGCCAGTGGGGACAGGGTGGCCTACAATGAGCAGTTCTTC.

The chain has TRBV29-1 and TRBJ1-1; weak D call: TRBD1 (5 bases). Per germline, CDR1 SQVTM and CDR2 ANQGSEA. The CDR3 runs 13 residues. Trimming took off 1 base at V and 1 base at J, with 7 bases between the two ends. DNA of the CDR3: TGCAGCGTTGAAGGCCAGGGGAACACTGAAGCTTTCTTT. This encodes CSVEGQGNTEAFF. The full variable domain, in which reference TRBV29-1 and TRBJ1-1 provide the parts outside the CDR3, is SAVISQKPSRDICQRGTSLTIQCQVDSQVTMMFWYRQQPGQSLTLIATANQGSEATYESGFVIDKFPISRPNLTFSTLTVSNMSPEDSSIYLCSVEGQGNTEAFFGQGTRLTVV.

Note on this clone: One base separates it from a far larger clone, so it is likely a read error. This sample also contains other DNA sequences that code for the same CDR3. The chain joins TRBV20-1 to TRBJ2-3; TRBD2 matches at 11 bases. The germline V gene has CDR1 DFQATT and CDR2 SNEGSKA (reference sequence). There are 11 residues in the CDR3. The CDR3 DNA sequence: TGCAGTGCCCTTGGGACTAGCGGAGTCCCTTTT. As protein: CSALGTSGVPF.

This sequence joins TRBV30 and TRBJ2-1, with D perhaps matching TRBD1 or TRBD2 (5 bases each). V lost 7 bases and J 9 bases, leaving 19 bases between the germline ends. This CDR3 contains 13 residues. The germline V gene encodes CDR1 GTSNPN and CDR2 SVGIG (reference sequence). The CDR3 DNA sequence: TGTGCCTTTGAGGGCTCAGGGAAGGGTGAGCAGTTCTTC. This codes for CAFEGSGKGEQFF.